This TCR beta chain was captured by sequencing in a study of CD4 T cells in relation to SARS-CoV-2 and coronaviruses (dated by TCRdb to the early 2020s). Study-level background: Using patient-derived lymphoblastoid cell lines, the shared crossreactive spike epitopes were mapped to their HLA restriction. At the level of individual TCR clonotypes, the study measured memory CD4+ T cell crossreactivity between SARS-CoV-2 spike protein and common cold coronavirus spike proteins. Samples from a few pre-COVID donors and the naive versus memory experiments were sequenced with the Adaptive Biotechnologies TCR-sequencing kit; other data were Illumina-based. A different, Illumina-based TCR-beta assay was used to sequence expansion assays from other donors in the study.

Trimming at the junction amounts to 3 bases on V and 7 bases on J, and the germline ends lie 9 bases apart. Based on the germline V gene, the CDR1 and CDR2 sequences are MNHNS and SASEGT. CDR3 length: 12 amino acids, cysteine to phenylalanine. Only the CDR3 region is kept as DNA, spanning 36 bases read in frame from base 1. DNA from uncultured naive and memory CD4+ T cells underwent immunoSEQ TCR-beta sequencing at deep resolution. The study's own analysis went as follows. During preprocessing, nonproductive sequences were removed, as were CDR3s that did not start with C, did not end with F or W, or were shorter than 7 amino acids. Cultured and uncultured naive and memory CD4+ repertoires were searched for previously identified spike- and CEF-reactive CDR3s. CDR3 homology was quantified as pairwise Levenshtein distance, calculated with the stringdist R package after three terminal residues were trimmed from each end. The table was pulled from immuneACCESS by TCRdb, which kept in-frame rearrangements only. Such tables lose some clones; where checked, under half of the loss comes from unresolved V genes, and the rest has no known cause. V, J and clone size are those of that table, while D and trimming were read from the DNA. The sample data list 60,000 to 65,000 clones, and less than 95% of these were observed just once. The top ten hold over 0.11% of the sample.

CD4+ T cells from unexposed donors were collected before the COVID-19 pandemic (2011-2018). Naive and memory CD4+ T cells were separated from cryopreserved PBMCs by CD4 enrichment followed by EasySep naive CD4+ T cell enrichment. Leukapheresis product for the unexposed donors was purchased commercially. PBMCs were isolated from leukapheresis product or whole blood by Ficoll-Paque PLUS gradient centrifugation. PBMCs were either used fresh in the expansion assay or cryopreserved at -140 degrees C. The QIAamp Micro DNA Kit was used to extract genomic DNA from the CD4+ T cells. Beyond this particular receptor, the publication reports: No donor contributed both pre-pandemic and post-infection samples, which limited tracing the source of pre-existing responses. The study was limited by small numbers of patients and tested TCRs. Naive versus memory sequencing indicated the assay detects memory recall responses rather than primary responses primed during culture. Crossreactive clones showed significantly weaker SARS-CoV-2-driven expansion than monoreactive clones, consistent with antigenic imprinting. Memory CD4+ clonotypes crossrecognizing SARS-CoV-2 and at least one common cold coronavirus spike were found in approximately 60% of donors. Crossreactivity analysis centred on spike protein, so crossreactivity against other viral proteins was not assessed.

Remarks on this clone: No cognate antigen has been identified for it. No much larger clone exists at a distance of one base, and base qualities are not known.

This TCR derives from a human donor in good health. The rearranged segments are TRBV6-1 and TRBJ1-2; 5 matching bases give a weak D call of TRBD1. Sequenced material: naive CD4+ T cells from PBMCs. What this sample's cell subset or site label stands for: naive CD4+ T cells isolated by negative enrichment. The CDR3 has the sequence CASSDRVIGYTF. In nucleotides, the sequence is TGTGCCAGCAGTGACAGGGTCATTGGCTACACCTTC.